The next 8 T cell receptor beta chains were all read from a single sample in a study of PD-1 blockade in classical Hodgkin lymphoma. Relapse was seen in all patients after autologous stem cell transplantation, and brentuximab vedotin exposure was variable. TCRdb keeps only in-frame clones here, not all; method: immunoSEQ multiplex PCR. This table holds tens of thousands of clones, roughly 80% found once. The sequenced sample was peripheral blood mononuclear cells (PBMCs), obtained before the second cycle of nivolumab. These receptors were taken from a human donor with classical Hodgkin lymphoma.

The chain joins TRBV27 to TRBJ1-1, with D perhaps matching TRBD1 (6 bases). The ends were cut back, 0 bases at V and 1 base at J, with 9 bases in the middle. Germline CDR1 and CDR2: MNHEY and SMNVEV (reference sequence). The CDR3 spans 15 residues. The CDR3 reads CASSLSSQGNTEAFF. CDR3 in DNA: TGTGCCAGCAGTTTATCATCACAGGGGAACACTGAAGCTTTCTTT.

This sequence joins TRBV11-2 and TRBJ2-1; D not certain. CDR3 length: 11 residues. V shed 3 bases and J shed 8 bases, with 5 bases lying between them. Per germline, CDR1 SGHAT and CDR2 FQNNGV. CDR3 loop: CASSFRDEQFF. CDR3 bases: TGTGCCAGCAGCTTTCGGGATGAGCAGTTCTTC. The complete variable domain, with remaining parts taken from reference TRBV11-2 and TRBJ2-1, reads EAGVAQSPRYKIIEKRQSVAFWCNPISGHATLYWYQQILGQGPKLLIQFQNNGVVDDSQLPKDRFSAERLKGVDSTLKIQPAKLEDSAVYLCASSFRDEQFFGPGTRLTVL.

The chain is built from TRBV7-2 and TRBJ2-7, with D possibly matching TRBD1 (6 bases). V lost 1 base, J lost 2 bases, and 9 bases lay in between. Germline V lookup: CDR1 SGHTA, CDR2 FQGNSA. This CDR3 is built from 14 residues. CDR3 in DNA: TGTGCCAGCAGCTTAGTACAGGGACCCTACGAGCAGTACTTC. The encoded protein is CASSLVQGPYEQYF.

There are a few counts of this clone. J is TRBJ1-1 and V is TRBV19; 7 nucleotides agree with TRBD1. CDR1 LNHDA and CDR2 SQIVND come from the germline V gene (reference sequence). The CDR3 is made up of 16 amino acids. Unmatched junction bases numbered 11, after V lost 4 bases and J lost 3 bases. As DNA, the CDR3 is TGTGCCAGTAGTACCCCCCCACAGGGGCAGGACACTGAAGCTTTCTTT. Protein product: CASSTPPQGQDTEAFF.

The chain joins TRBV5-4 to TRBJ1-4; the D is unclear. CDR1 and CDR2 (germline): SGHNT, YYREEE (reference sequence). The CDR3 length is 15 residues. Trimming took off 4 bases at V and 0 bases at J, with 10 bases between the two ends. The CDR3 DNA is TGTGCCAGCAGCCCGGGAGGGTCAACTAATGAAAAACTGTTTTTT. Translating gives CASSPGGSTNEKLFF.

V and J are TRBV7-9 and TRBJ2-5; D is undetermined. Trimming pared 3 bases from V and 5 bases from J, leaving 10 bases between. Germline lookup yields CDR1 SEHNR and CDR2 FQNEAQ (reference sequence). This CDR3 is 13 amino acids long. CDR3 DNA: TGTGCCAGCAGCTTGGTTAGGGTTGAGACCCAGTACTTC. Protein sequence: CASSLVRVETQYF.

The chain combines TRBV28 with TRBJ2-7; 8 nucleotides line up with TRBD2. CDR3 length equals 13 residues. J was trimmed by 2 bases and V by 8 bases; bases with no gene match: 5. Germline CDR1 is MDHEN and CDR2 is SYDVKM. The chain's CDR3 is CASYGGGTYEQYF. The CDR3 bases are TGTGCCAGCTACGGGGGGGGTACCTACGAGCAGTACTTC.

The chain has TRBV19 and TRBJ2-4; perhaps TRBD1 as D (5 bases). CDR1 LNHDA and CDR2 SQIVND come from the germline V gene (reference sequence). V was clipped by 7 bases and J by 4 bases, with 14 bases between them. The CDR3 extends over 14 amino acids. In nucleotides, the CDR3 is TGTGCCAGTACCCCAGGGTCACAGAAAAACATTCAGTACTTC. It translates to CASTPGSQKNIQYF.